This T cell receptor (beta chain) stems from a study of blood T cell repertoires in COVID-19. Study-level background: Collection of acute and convalescent COVID-19 samples took place in the United States, Italy and Spain.

Deletions cut 0 bases from V and 6 bases from J, with 9 bases between. The germline V gene has CDR1 SGHRS and CDR2 YFSETQ. The CDR3 consists of 13 residues. Enrolment of Seattle patients took place during active infection, and they were followed longitudinally. In the original workflow: Nucleated cell number was recorded as an estimate derived from reference gene primer amplification. Profiled with immunoSEQ multiplex PCR; TCRdb holds only in-frame clones, not every one. The V and J calls and clone size come from that table; D and trimming were worked out from the DNA. The sample holds some 230,000 clones, roughly four fifths seen once.

The rearrangement links TRBV5-1 to TRBJ1-2; the D is unclear. The sample was peripheral blood. The TCR was taken from a woman aged 80 or over with COVID-19, enrolled during active disease. CDR3: CASSLAGGHGYTF. CDR3 bases: TGCGCCAGCAGCTTGGCAGGTGGTCATGGCTACACCTTC.